This T cell receptor (beta chain) was recorded in a study of CD8 T cells in ankylosing spondylitis. Broader study findings: Typical of ankylosing spondylitis blood, it appeared, was a TCR beta motif of under 10 highly homologous variants.

TCRdb redid the calling of the 5' RACE reads with MiXCR, one entry per CDR3 protein. Seen here are some 840,000 distinct CDR3 sequences, 10% to 15% observed once, and the top ten hold approximately 0.46%. V lost 2 bases and J lost 1, with 4 bases in between. There are 13 residues in the CDR3. The germline CDR1 and CDR2 sequences are LGHDT and YNNKEL (reference sequence). This clonotype was observed at least ten times. Its target is unknown. Input material: blood, either unsorted or a sorted T cell fraction (not recorded which). The clonotype comes from a male donor with ankylosing spondylitis. J is TRBJ2-3 and V is TRBV3-1; D remains ambiguous. In nucleotides, the CDR3 is TGTGCCAGCAGCCAAAGGGGCACAGATACGCAGTATTTT. This gives the protein CASSQRGTDTQYF.